This is a list of T cell receptor beta chains from one sample in a study of OX40 agonist ivuxolimab in advanced cancers. TCRdb keeps only in-frame clones here, not all; method: immunoSEQ multiplex PCR. Of tens of thousands of clones detected, approximately 90% appear once; the ten largest clones hold roughly 2.4%. The input for sequencing was CD4+ or CD8+ T cells sorted from blood, taken in a trial of the OX40 agonist ivuxolimab. The receptors stem from an adult with an advanced solid tumor such as melanoma, head and neck, liver or kidney cancer. Each CDR3 is given with its conserved first and last residue. A D gene is named only where the DNA matches it firmly. Clone size appears in some rows only: once, few, many, or a class for an expanded clone.

j_call v_call clone_size d_call cdr3_aa cdr3_nt
TRBJ2-1 TRBV5-1 . . CASSLEGGTFREQFF TGCGCCAGCAGCTTGGAAGGGGGGACCTTCCGGGAGCAGTTCTTC
TRBJ1-1 TRBV7-9 . . CASSLQGQMNTEAFF TGTGCCAGCAGCTTACAGGGGCAGATGAACACTGAAGCTTTCTTT
TRBJ2-7 TRBV11-3 . TRBD2 CASSLMGLAGSEQYF TGTGCCAGCAGCTTGATGGGACTAGCGGGATCCGAGCAGTACTTC
TRBJ2-2 TRBV12-2 few . CASRSKDYPTGELFF TGTGCAAGTCGCTCCAAAGACTATCCCACCGGGGAGCTGTTTTTT
TRBJ1-2 TRBV6-5 . TRBD1 CASSITGGTGGYTF TGTGCCAGCAGCATCACAGGGGGGACGGGTGGCTACACCTTC
TRBJ1-6 TRBV21-1 . . CASSPGAGPFNSPLHF TGTGCCAGCAGCCCTGGGGCGGGACCCTTTAATTCACCCCTCCACTTT
TRBJ2-3 TRBV2 . TRBD1 CASSGGQGAGADTQYF TGTGCCAGCAGTGGGGGACAGGGGGCGGGAGCAGATACGCAGTATTTT
TRBJ2-1 TRBV30 . TRBD2 CAWSPRLAGGKFF TGTGCCTGGAGTCCGAGGCTAGCGGGGGGAAAGTTCTTC
TRBJ2-2 TRBV4-2 . . CASSHPRGGANGELFF TGTGCCAGCAGCCACCCCCGTGGAGGGGCCAACGGGGAGCTGTTTTTT
TRBJ2-5 TRBV7-2 once TRBD1 CASSLVGQGATQYF TGTGCCAGCAGCTTAGTCGGACAGGGGGCGACCCAGTACTTC
TRBJ2-1 TRBV19 . TRBD1 CASRLRGQGGVEQFF TGTGCCAGTAGACTTCGGGGACAGGGTGGGGTTGAGCAGTTCTTC
TRBJ2-2 TRBV7-9 . TRBD1 CASSPGQGYTGELFF TGTGCCAGCAGCCCAGGACAGGGATACACCGGGGAGCTGTTTTTT
TRBJ2-3 TRBV5-8 . . CASSRARGQSTDTQYF TGTGCCAGCAGCCGCGCCCGCGGACAGAGCACAGATACGCAGTATTTT
TRBJ2-3 TRBV4-1 . TRBD2 CASSRGGLAGGTDTQYF TGCGCCAGCAGCCGGGGTGGACTAGCGGGGGGCACAGATACGCAGTATTTT
TRBJ1-2 TRBV6-5 . . CASSYFGGYTF TGTGCCAGCAGTTACTTCGGCGGCTACACCTTC
TRBJ2-3 TRBV4-3 . TRBD2 CASSAYLGGVSDTQYF TGCGCCAGCAGCGCCTATTTGGGGGGGGTGTCAGATACGCAGTATTTT
TRBJ1-1 TRBV29-1 . . CSVEVAYTEAFF TGCAGCGTTGAAGTGGCGTATACTGAAGCTTTCTTT
TRBJ1-1 TRBV5-1 . TRBD1 CASSLVDRGGNTEAFF TGCGCCAGCAGCTTGGTGGACAGGGGGGGAAACACTGAAGCTTTCTTT
TRBJ1-2 TRBV5-8 few . CASRRRGSEGYGYTF TGTGCCAGCAGGCGCCGCGGATCGGAGGGCTATGGCTACACCTTC
TRBJ1-5 TRBV28 . . CAASTHQPQHF TGTGCCGCGTCGACCCATCAGCCCCAGCATTTT
TRBJ1-1 TRBV2 once . CASRRTAVNTEAFF TGTGCCAGCAGGCGGACGGCTGTGAACACTGAAGCTTTCTTT
TRBJ2-5 TRBV5-4 . . CASSLFAGETQYF TGTGCCAGCAGCTTATTTGCGGGGGAGACCCAGTACTTC
TRBJ1-5 TRBV12-5 . . CASGLYGDNQPQHF TGTGCTAGTGGTTTATACGGAGACAATCAGCCCCAGCATTTT
TRBJ2-2 TRBV5-1 once TRBD1 CASSLIGTEGTGELFF TGCGCCAGCAGCTTGATTGGGACAGAGGGGACCGGGGAGCTGTTTTTT
TRBJ1-1 TRBV5-1 . TRBD1 CASSLGTDTEAFF TGCGCCAGCAGCCTCGGGACAGACACTGAAGCTTTCTTT
TRBJ1-1 TRBV21-1 . . CASRTGGLWAEAFF TGTGCCAGCCGGACAGGGGGTTTGTGGGCTGAAGCTTTCTTT
TRBJ2-4 TRBV6-5 . . CASSWGSIGGKNIQYF TGTGCCAGCAGTTGGGGAAGCATAGGAGGCAAAAACATTCAGTACTTC
TRBJ2-3 TRBV10-1 . . CASSVSAVFSTDTQYF TGCGCCAGCAGCGTTAGCGCAGTTTTTAGCACAGATACGCAGTATTTT
TRBJ2-5 TRBV19 . . CASSIKQNSRTQYF TGTGCCAGTAGTATAAAACAGAACTCGCGGACCCAGTACTTC
TRBJ2-1 TRBV7-9 . TRBD2 CASSLLGGLAGGNEQFF TGTGCCAGCAGCTTACTTGGGGGACTAGCGGGAGGGAATGAGCAGTTCTTC
TRBJ2-1 TRBV10-3 . . CAISEEAGRYNEQFF TGTGCCATCAGTGAGGAAGCGGGCCGGTACAATGAGCAGTTCTTC
TRBJ1-2 TRBV14 . . CATPRVTYGYTF TGTGCCACCCCCAGGGTCACCTATGGCTACACCTTC
TRBJ1-5 TRBV19 . . CASSWRHNQPQHF TGTGCCAGTAGTTGGCGCCACAATCAGCCCCAGCATTTT
TRBJ2-7 TRBV7-2 . TRBD2 CASSLDGGGLANPYEQYF TGTGCCAGCAGCTTAGACGGCGGCGGACTAGCGAATCCCTACGAGCAGTACTTC
TRBJ1-1 TRBV5-1 few . CASSLRGDTEAFF TGCGCCAGCAGCTTGCGGGGTGACACTGAAGCTTTCTTT
TRBJ2-5 TRBV11-3 . . CASRVLGSQETQYF TGTGCCAGCAGGGTACTCGGGAGCCAAGAGACCCAGTACTTC
TRBJ1-2 TRBV7-2 . . CASSYGRDGYTF TGTGCCAGCAGTTACGGACGGGATGGCTACACCTTC
TRBJ2-1 TRBV9 . . CASSITVHNEQFF TGTGCCAGCAGTATAACAGTTCATAATGAGCAGTTCTTC
TRBJ2-2 TRBV5-8 . TRBD1 CANPDREPPSSLLNTGELFF TGTGCCAACCCGGACAGGGAACCTCCCTCATCTCTTTTGAACACCGGGGAGCTGTTTTTT
TRBJ2-1 TRBV5-4 . TRBD1 CASSWKPGQKQFF TGTGCCAGCAGCTGGAAACCGGGACAGAAGCAGTTCTTC
TRBJ2-7 TRBV4-1 . TRBD2 CASSQDSEGSGKGYEQYF TGCGCCAGCAGCCAAGATAGCGAGGGGAGCGGGAAAGGATACGAGCAGTACTTC
TRBJ1-3 TRBV5-8 . . CASSLRAGRNTIYF TGTGCCAGCAGCCTGAGGGCAGGGCGAAACACCATATATTTT
TRBJ2-5 TRBV7-2 . TRBD1 CASSLMFAGGETQYF TGTGCCAGCAGCTTAATGTTCGCAGGGGGAGAGACCCAGTACTTC
TRBJ1-5 TRBV6-1 . TRBD1 CASRGQFNQPQHF TGTGCCAGCAGGGGACAGTTCAATCAGCCCCAGCATTTT
TRBJ2-5 TRBV11-3 . TRBD1 CASSLVRTGEIQETQYF TGTGCCAGCAGCTTAGTGAGGACAGGGGAAATCCAAGAGACCCAGTACTTC
TRBJ1-5 TRBV5-1 . TRBD1 CASSPTGQGNNQPQHF TGCGCCAGCAGCCCGACGGGACAGGGGAACAATCAGCCCCAGCATTTT
TRBJ2-7 TRBV7-9 few . CASSLSGVEGEQYF TGTGCCAGCAGCTTATCAGGGGTGGAAGGCGAGCAGTACTTC
TRBJ1-1 TRBV6-5 . . CASSYRTGEAFF TGTGCCAGCAGTTACCGGACGGGTGAAGCTTTCTTT
TRBJ2-1 TRBV29-1 . . CSVPVGSSSRNEQFF TGCAGCGTCCCCGTCGGAAGCAGCTCCCGCAATGAGCAGTTCTTC
TRBJ2-7 TRBV5-1 . TRBD1 CASSLGTVDYEQYF TGCGCCAGCAGCCTCGGGACAGTAGACTACGAGCAGTACTTC